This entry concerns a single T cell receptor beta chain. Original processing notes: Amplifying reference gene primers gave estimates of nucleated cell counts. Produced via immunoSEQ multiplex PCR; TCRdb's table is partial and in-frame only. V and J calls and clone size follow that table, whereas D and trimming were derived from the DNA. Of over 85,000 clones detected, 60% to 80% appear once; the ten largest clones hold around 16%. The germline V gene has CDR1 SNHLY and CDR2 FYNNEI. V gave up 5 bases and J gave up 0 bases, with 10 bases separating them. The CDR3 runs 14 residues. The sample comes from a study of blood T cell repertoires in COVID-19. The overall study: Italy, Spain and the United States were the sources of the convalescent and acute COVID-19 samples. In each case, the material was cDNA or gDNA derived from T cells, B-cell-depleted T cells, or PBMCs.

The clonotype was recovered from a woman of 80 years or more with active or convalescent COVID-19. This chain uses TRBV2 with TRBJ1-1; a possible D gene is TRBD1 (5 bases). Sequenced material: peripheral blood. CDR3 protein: CASSLTAMNTEAFF. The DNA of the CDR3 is TGTGCCAGCAGTTTGACAGCCATGAACACTGAAGCTTTCTTT.